The clone carrying this T cell receptor beta chain was seen more than once but under ten times. What it binds is not known. Reverse transcribing all isolated RNA meant expressed TCRB transcripts were sequenced. The repertoire was sequenced with immunoSEQ multiplex PCR; TCRdb's copy has only in-frame clones and lacks some. The profile shows roughly 700,000 clones, roughly 12% of them singletons. This record belongs to a study of beta chain features in type 1 diabetes. Study context: The study found patients and healthy donors alike in age, gender and cell yields. Study-wide results and limits: Shorter TCRB CDR3s, moderately but significantly so, were found in Type 1 diabetes patients in all four CD4+ subsets. Possible PCR preference for shorter templates applied equally to patients and controls.

Stem cell-like memory, regulatory, central memory and naive CD4+ cells were sorted via CD45RO/CCR7/CD25/CD127/CD95/CD27. Every sorted population was more than 98% pure. Specimen: naive CD4+ T cells from blood. The clonotype comes from a man between 18 and 29 years old with type 1 diabetes.

The CDR3 loop is CASSTYREVGQPQHF. The CDR3, as DNA: TGCGCCAGCAGTACTTACAGGGAAGTGGGTCAGCCCCAGCATTTT. The chain recombines TRBV4-1 with TRBJ1-5; D is perhaps TRBD1 (6 bases). CDR1 is MGHRA, CDR2 YSYEKL, per germline. The CDR3 totals 15 residues. The ends were cut back, 6 bases at V and 6 bases at J, with 18 bases in the middle.